This T cell receptor beta chain was sequenced during a study of blood T cell repertoires in COVID-19. About the study: PBMCs, B-cell-depleted T cells, or T cells provided the cDNA or gDNA that made up the material.

Methods used by the authors: The assay estimated nucleated cells by amplifying reference gene primers. The method was immunoSEQ multiplex PCR; TCRdb's version includes in-frame clones alone and lacks a portion of them. Clone size and V and J calls were adopted from that table, with D and trimming inferred from the DNA. The data show about 63,000 clones, roughly 80% seen once. This CDR3 region has 14 residues. Germline V gene data show CDR1 as LNHDA and CDR2 as SQIVND (reference sequence). V was trimmed by 2 bases and J by 5 bases, leaving 12 bases between them. Clinical histories supplied by participants themselves formed the basis of cohort assignment.

Material: PBMCs or T cells enriched from blood (not recorded which). This rearrangement joins TRBV19 to TRBJ1-1, with D maybe TRBD1 (6 bases). The source is a woman between 35 and 50 years old with acute COVID-19. This chain's CDR3 is CASSIWQGRTEAFF. For the CDR3, the DNA is TGTGCCAGTAGTATATGGCAGGGGAGAACTGAAGCTTTCTTT. Filled out from reference TRBV19 and TRBJ1-1, the complete variable domain reads DGGITQSPKYLFRKEGQNVTLSCEQNLNHDAMYWYRQDPGQGLRLIYYSQIVNDFQKGDIAEGYSVSREKKESFPLTVTSAQKNPTAFYLCASSIWQGRTEAFFGQGTRLTVV.